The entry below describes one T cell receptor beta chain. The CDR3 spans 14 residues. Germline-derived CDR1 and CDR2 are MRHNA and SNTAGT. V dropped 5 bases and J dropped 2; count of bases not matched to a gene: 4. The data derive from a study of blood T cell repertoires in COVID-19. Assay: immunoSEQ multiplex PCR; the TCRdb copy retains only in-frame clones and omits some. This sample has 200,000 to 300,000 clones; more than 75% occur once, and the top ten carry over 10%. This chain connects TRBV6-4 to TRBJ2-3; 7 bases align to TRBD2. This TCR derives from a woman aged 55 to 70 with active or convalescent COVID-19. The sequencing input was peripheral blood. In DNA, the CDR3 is TGTGCCAGCAGTCGGGGGGAGACCACAGATACGCAGTATTTT. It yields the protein CASSRGETTDTQYF.